The 16 T cell receptor beta chains in this list originate from one sample, sequenced in a study of tumor-infiltrating lymphocytes in primary liver carcinoma. Priming with a constant-region primer yielded TCR beta cDNA from roughly 500 ng total RNA. Three-round nested multiplex PCR performed with slightly modified ARM-PCR produced the TCR beta libraries. Use of TRBV1-TRBV30 forward primers with a C-beta reverse primer characterized the first two PCR rounds, which lasted roughly 11 cycles each. MiXCR, run by TCRdb on the multiplex PCR reads, gives a single entry per CDR3 protein. The sample records approximately 79,000 distinct CDR3 sequences, roughly three quarters being singletons. Joint extraction of RNA and DNA used roughly 18-34 mg of bulk tissue that was unsorted. Sequenced input: liver tumor tissue from sampling region 4. Subset here: tumor region T4, right-lateral pole. Receptors were obtained from a man aged 35-49 years with primary liver carcinoma and hepatitis B virus infection.

This clonotype was picked up a small number of times. The chain is built from TRBV7-9 and TRBJ2-7; D is possibly TRBD2 (6 bases). Trimming cost V 2 bases and J 6 bases, with 20 bases left between them. The length of the CDR3 is 16 residues. The germline CDR1 and CDR2 sequences are SEHNR and FQNEAQ (reference sequence). This CDR3 reads CASSLYLRPQGGEQYF. Here the CDR3 DNA reads TGTGCCAGCAGCTTATATCTACGACCCCAGGGAGGCGAGCAGTACTTC.

This clonotype was seen a single time. The junction shows a germline mismatch at one end, possibly a read error. The rearrangement uses TRBV11-3 and TRBJ2-2; possible D gene TRBD2, 6 bases. Germline-derived CDR1 and CDR2 are SGHNT and YENEEA. This CDR3 comprises 12 residues. The CDR3 DNA reads TGTGCCTACAGCCCTTACGGCGGGGAGCTATTTTTT. It is translated as CAYSPYGGELFF.

On this clonotype: A much larger clone lies one base from this, so it may be a read error. V usage is TRBV7-9 and J usage is TRBJ1-4; 7 bases align to TRBD1. Germline CDR1 SEHNR, CDR2 FQNEAQ (reference sequence). The CDR3 runs to 14 residues. The CDR3 region is CARNNRGTNEKPFF. The CDR3 DNA reads as TGTGCCAGGAATAACAGGGGAACCAATGAAAAACCGTTTTTT.

This clonotype is a singleton in its sample. The conserved phenylalanine or tryptophan is not found at the CDR3 terminus, so this likely reflects a read error. This rearrangement joins TRBV5-1 to TRBJ2-5, with 9 bases aligning to TRBD2. CDR3 size: 15 residues. The germline gives CDR1 SGHRS, CDR2 YFSETQ. In DNA form, the CDR3 reads TGCGCGAGCAGCTTTATAGCGGGAGAAGGAGAGACCCAGTACTCC. This sequence encodes CASSFIAGEGETQYS.

The chain couples TRBV18 to TRBJ2-2; perhaps D is TRBD1 or TRBD2 (5 bases each). Trimming took 0 bases from V and 5 from J, leaving 7 bases between them. The CDR3 loop spans 14 amino acids. Germline lookup yields CDR1 KGHSH and CDR2 LQKENI. CDR3 nucleotides: TGTGCCAGCTCACCACCGGGGGAAACCGGGGAGCTGTTTTTT. Translating gives CASSPPGETGELFF.

This clonotype was picked up many times. The J gene is TRBJ2-2, the V gene TRBV5-1, with a tentative D call TRBD1 (6 bases). Between the trimmed V and J ends, which lost 2 bases and 6 bases, there was a span of 8 bases. This CDR3 is built from 13 residues. Germline V lookup: CDR1 SGHRS, CDR2 YFSETQ. The CDR3 coding sequence is TGCGCCAGCAGCTTACAGGGAGCCGGGGAGCTGTTTTTT. It codes for CASSLQGAGELFF.

A remark on this clonotype: Likely a read error: the CDR3 ends without its conserved phenylalanine or tryptophan. The chain links TRBV12-5 to TRBJ2-7; D perhaps matches TRBD2 (5 bases). Trimming cost V 9 bases and J 6 bases, with 12 bases left between them. Per germline, CDR1 LGHNT and CDR2 FRNRAP. CDR3 size: 11 residues. CDR3 residues: CARPPGSEQYS. The CDR3 DNA follows: TGTGCTAGACCTCCGGGGTCCGAGCAGTACTCC.

This clonotype was detected ten times or more. This chain joins TRBV28 and TRBJ2-1; unclear D gene. Germline V gene data show CDR1 as MDHEN and CDR2 as SYDVKM. V gave up 7 bases and J gave up 2 bases, with 9 bases separating them. CDR3 length equals 13 residues. The chain's CDR3 is CASTFKAYNEQFF. The CDR3 DNA is TGTGCCAGCACTTTTAAGGCCTACAATGAGCAGTTCTTC. The entire variable domain, with the rest obtained from reference TRBV28 and TRBJ2-1, is as follows: DVKVTQSSRYLVKRTGEKVFLECVQDMDHENMFWYRQDPGLGLRLIYFSYDVKMKEKGDIPEGYSVSREKKERFSLILESASTNQTSMYLCASTFKAYNEQFFGPGTRLTVL.

The rearrangement links TRBV30 to TRBJ2-1, with a possible D match to TRBD2 (5 bases). Germline CDR1 GTSNPN, CDR2 SVGIG (reference sequence). The CDR3 length is 12 residues. Between the trimmed V and J ends, which lost 8 bases and 7 bases, there was a span of 15 bases. CDR3 nucleotides: TGTGCCCGTAGTGTACGGGGTAATGAGCAGTTCTTC. Translating gives CARSVRGNEQFF.

V usage is TRBV6-5 and J usage is TRBJ2-2, with no clear D. CDR1 MNHEY and CDR2 SVGAGI come from the germline V gene. The ends were cut back, 2 bases at V and 10 bases at J, with 17 bases in the middle. The CDR3 is 15 residues long. CDR3 coding DNA: TGTGCCAGCAGTTACGCAGTAGACGGCGCCGCGGAGCTGTTTTTT. It translates to CASSYAVDGAAELFF.

The chain combines TRBV5-5 with TRBJ2-1, with D possibly TRBD2 on 5 matching bases. Germline values: CDR1 SGHKS, CDR2 YYEKEE (reference sequence). The CDR3 has 15 residues. V was pared by 1 base and J by 13 bases, with 21 bases between. The CDR3 region is CASSLSGRRLGEQFF. Here the CDR3 DNA reads TGTGCCAGCAGCTTGTCTGGCAGGAGGTTGGGTGAACAGTTCTTC.

Concerning this clonotype itself: One junction end does not reproduce the germline sequence, and a read error may be involved. The rearrangement joins TRBV6-5 to TRBJ1-1, with D unresolved. This CDR3 has 13 amino acids. The germline V gene encodes CDR1 MNHEY and CDR2 SVGAGI. In nucleotides, the CDR3 is TGTGCCAGTAGTTCCCTATTGAACACTGAAGCTTCCTTT. Amino acids: CASSSLLNTEASF.

This clonotype occurred many times. The V and J genes are TRBV4-2 and TRBJ2-1; 7 bases agree with TRBD1. Per germline, CDR1 LGHNA and CDR2 YNFKEQ. J gave up 3 bases and V 4 bases, and 6 bases lay outside the gene matches. The CDR3 totals 15 residues. The CDR3 is CASSLPGQNYNEQFF. DNA for the CDR3: TGTGCCAGCAGCCTCCCGGGACAGAACTACAATGAGCAGTTCTTC.

This clonotype was seen once. The conserved phenylalanine or tryptophan is not found at the CDR3 terminus, so this likely reflects a read error. The rearrangement links TRBV6-6 to TRBJ2-7; D is ambiguous. Germline loops: CDR1 MNHNY, CDR2 SVGAGI (reference sequence). Deletions cut 7 bases from V and 2 bases from J, with 18 bases between. The CDR3 has 15 residues. CDR3 bases: TGTGCCAGCACCCAAATGGGGATATCTCCCTACGAGCAGTACTTA. Its protein product is CASTQMGISPYEQYL.

Worth noting for this clonotype: A junction boundary mismatches the germline segment, possibly from a read error. V usage is TRBV29-1 and J usage is TRBJ2-1; D remains unclear. In germline, CDR1 is SQVTM, CDR2 ANQGSEA. The length of the CDR3 is 12 residues. CDR3 nucleotide sequence: TGCAGCGTTCCTATACCTTACAGTGAGCAGTTCTTC. Translation gives CSVPIPYSEQFF.

There are many counts of this clonotype. CDR3 in amino acids: CAISESGLAGSNTGELFF. The CDR3 DNA is TGTGCCATCAGTGAGTCCGGACTAGCGGGTTCCAACACCGGGGAGCTGTTTTTT. V is TRBV10-3 and J is TRBJ2-2, with 11 bases identical to TRBD2. Germline V lookup: CDR1 ENHRY, CDR2 SYGVKD. The V and J ends lost 0 bases and 2 bases, in that order; junction bases with no gene match: 5. The CDR3 extends over 18 amino acids.